This TCR beta chain is drawn from a study of blood T cell repertoires in COVID-19. For the study at large: There were acute and convalescent COVID-19 samples, and they came from the United States, Italy and Spain.

Clones were read by immunoSEQ multiplex PCR, and TCRdb kept only the in-frame ones, dropping some. The sample has about 250,000 clones; 89% are singletons. Trimming took 0 bases from V and 1 from J, leaving 13 bases between them. There are 17 residues in the CDR3. Germline V gene sequence: CDR1 KGHSH, CDR2 LQKENI. The sequenced material came from PBMCs or T cells enriched from blood (not recorded which). The TCR was taken from a woman aged 30 to 39 with acute COVID-19. This chain connects TRBV18 to TRBJ2-4; D may be TRBD1 (6 bases). The CDR3 coding sequence is TGTGCCAGCTCACCACCGGAGGCAGGGGAGGCCAAAAACATTCAGTACTTC. It translates to CASSPPEAGEAKNIQYF.